The T cell receptor beta chain described here comes from a study of OX40 agonist ivuxolimab in advanced cancers. Regarding the study as a whole: Both blood CD4+ and CD8+ T cells showed clonal growth by week 6 at 0.1 to 3.0 mg/kg. Partial responders dosed at 0.1-3.0 mg/kg displayed clonal expansion ranking among the lowest.

In its sample, this clone was seen once. The antigen is undetermined. V lost 8 bases, J lost 0 bases, and 4 bases stayed unmatched. The CDR3 spans 15 residues. Germline CDR1 and CDR2: MNHEY and SMNVEV (reference sequence). Generated by immunoSEQ multiplex PCR, the TCRdb table keeps only in-frame clones and is missing some. Of about 64,000 clones listed, 70% to 90% are singletons. Sequenced here: CD4+ or CD8+ T cells sorted from blood, sampled in a trial of the OX40 agonist ivuxolimab. The clonotype was recovered from an adult with an advanced solid tumor such as melanoma, head and neck, liver or kidney cancer. This chain joins TRBV27 and TRBJ2-6; 7 nucleotides align to TRBD1. In DNA, the CDR3 is TGTGCCAGCGGACAGGATAACTCTGGGGCCAACGTCCTGACTTTC. It is translated as CASGQDNSGANVLTF.